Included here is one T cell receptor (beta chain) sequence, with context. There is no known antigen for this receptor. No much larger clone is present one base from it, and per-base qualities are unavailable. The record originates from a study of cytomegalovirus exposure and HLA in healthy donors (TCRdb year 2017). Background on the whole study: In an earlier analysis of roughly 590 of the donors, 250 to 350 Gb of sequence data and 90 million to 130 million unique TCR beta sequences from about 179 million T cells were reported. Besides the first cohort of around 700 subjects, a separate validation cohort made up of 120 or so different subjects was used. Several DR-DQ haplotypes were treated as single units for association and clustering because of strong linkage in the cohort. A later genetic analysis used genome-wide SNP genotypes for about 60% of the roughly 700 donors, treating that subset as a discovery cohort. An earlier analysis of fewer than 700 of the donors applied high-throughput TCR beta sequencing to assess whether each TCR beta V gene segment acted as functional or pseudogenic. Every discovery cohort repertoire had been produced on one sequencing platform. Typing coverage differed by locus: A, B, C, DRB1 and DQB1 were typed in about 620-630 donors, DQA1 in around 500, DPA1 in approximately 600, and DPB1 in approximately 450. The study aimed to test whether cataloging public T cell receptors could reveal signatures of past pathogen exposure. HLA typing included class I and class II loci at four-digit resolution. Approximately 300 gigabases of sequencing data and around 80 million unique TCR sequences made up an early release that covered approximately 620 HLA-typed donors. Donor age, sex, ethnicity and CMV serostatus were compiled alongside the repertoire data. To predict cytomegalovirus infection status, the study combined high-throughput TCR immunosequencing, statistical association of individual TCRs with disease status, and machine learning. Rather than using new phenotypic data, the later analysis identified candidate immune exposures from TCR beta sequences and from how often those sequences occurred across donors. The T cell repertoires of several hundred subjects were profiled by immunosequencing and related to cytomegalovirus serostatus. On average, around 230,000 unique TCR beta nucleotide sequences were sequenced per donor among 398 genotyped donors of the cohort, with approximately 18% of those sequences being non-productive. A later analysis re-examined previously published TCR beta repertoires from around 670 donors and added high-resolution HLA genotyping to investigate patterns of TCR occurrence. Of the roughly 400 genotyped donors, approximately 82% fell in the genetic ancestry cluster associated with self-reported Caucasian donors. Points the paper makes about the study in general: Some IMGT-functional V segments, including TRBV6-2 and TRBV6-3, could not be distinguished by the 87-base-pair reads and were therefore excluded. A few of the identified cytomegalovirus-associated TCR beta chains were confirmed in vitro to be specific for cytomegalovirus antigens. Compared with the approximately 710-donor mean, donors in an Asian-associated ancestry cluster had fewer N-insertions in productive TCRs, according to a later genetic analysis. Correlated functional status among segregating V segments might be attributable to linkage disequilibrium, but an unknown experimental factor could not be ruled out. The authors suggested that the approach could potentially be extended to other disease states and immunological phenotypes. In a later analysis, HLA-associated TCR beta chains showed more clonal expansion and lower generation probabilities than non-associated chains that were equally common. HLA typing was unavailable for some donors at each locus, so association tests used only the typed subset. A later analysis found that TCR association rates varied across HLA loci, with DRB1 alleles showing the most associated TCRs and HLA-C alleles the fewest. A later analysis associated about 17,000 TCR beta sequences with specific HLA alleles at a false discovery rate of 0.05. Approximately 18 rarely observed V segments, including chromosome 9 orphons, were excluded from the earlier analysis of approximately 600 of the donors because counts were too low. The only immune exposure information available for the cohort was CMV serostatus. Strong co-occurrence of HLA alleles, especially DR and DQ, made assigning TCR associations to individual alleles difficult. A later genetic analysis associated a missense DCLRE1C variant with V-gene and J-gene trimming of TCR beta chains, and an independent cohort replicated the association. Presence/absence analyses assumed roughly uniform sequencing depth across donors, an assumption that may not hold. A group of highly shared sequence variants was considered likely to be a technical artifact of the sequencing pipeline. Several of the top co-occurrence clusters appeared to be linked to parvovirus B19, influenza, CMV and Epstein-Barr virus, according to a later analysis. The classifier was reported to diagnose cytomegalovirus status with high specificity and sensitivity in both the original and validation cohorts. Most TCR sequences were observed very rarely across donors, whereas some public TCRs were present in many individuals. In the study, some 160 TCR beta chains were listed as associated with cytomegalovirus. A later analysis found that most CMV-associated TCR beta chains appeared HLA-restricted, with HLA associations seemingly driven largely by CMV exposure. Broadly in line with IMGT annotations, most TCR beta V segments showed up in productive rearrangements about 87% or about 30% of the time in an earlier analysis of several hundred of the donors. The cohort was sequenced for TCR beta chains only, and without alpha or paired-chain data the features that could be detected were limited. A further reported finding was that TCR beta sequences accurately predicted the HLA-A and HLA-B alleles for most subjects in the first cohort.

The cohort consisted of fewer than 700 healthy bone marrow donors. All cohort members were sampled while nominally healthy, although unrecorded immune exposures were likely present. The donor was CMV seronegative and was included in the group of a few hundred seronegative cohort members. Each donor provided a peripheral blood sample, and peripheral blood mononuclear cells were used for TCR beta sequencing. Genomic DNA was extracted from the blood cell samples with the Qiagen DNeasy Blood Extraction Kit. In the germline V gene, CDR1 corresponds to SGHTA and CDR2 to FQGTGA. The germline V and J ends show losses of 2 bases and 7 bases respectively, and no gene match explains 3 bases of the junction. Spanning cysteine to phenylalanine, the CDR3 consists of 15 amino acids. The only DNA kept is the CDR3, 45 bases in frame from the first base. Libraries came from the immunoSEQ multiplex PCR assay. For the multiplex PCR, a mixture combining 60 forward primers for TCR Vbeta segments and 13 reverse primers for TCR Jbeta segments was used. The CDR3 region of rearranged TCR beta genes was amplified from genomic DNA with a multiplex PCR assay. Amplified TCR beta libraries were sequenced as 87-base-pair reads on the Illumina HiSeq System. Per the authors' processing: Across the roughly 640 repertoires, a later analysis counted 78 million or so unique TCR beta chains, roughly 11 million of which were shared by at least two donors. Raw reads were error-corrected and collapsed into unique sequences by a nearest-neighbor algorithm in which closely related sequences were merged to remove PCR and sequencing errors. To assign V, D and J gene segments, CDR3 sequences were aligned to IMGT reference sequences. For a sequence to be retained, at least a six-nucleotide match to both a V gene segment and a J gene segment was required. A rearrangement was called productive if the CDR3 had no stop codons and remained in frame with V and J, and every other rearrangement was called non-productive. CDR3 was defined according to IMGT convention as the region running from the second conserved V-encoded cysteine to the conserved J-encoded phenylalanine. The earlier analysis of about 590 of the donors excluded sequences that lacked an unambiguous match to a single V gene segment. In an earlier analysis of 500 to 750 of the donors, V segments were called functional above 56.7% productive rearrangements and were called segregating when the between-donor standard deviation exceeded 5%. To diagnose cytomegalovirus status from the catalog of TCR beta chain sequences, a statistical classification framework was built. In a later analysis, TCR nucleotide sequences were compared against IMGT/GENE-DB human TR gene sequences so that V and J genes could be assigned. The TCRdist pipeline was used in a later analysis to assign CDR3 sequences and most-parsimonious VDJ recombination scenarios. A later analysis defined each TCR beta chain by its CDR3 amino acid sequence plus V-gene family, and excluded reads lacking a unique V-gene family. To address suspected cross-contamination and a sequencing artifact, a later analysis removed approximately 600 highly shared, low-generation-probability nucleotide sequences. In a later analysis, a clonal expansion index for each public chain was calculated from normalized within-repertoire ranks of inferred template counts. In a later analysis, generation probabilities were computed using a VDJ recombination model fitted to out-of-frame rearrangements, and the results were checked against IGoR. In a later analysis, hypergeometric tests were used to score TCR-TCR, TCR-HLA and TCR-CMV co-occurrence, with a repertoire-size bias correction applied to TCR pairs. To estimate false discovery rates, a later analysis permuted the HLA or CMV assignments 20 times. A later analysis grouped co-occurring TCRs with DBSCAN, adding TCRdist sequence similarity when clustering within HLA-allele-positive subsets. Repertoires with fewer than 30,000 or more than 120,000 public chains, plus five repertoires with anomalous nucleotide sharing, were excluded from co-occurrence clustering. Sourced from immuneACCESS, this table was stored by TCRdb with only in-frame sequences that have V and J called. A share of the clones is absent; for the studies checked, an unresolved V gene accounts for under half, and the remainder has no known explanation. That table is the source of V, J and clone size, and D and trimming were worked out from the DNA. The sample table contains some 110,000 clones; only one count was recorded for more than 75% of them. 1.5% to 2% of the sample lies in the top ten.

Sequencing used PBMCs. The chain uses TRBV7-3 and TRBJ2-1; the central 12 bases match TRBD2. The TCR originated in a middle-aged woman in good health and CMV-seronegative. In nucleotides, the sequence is TGTGCCAGCAGCTTAGGTCTAGCGGGGGGGAATGAGCAGTTCTTC. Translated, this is CASSLGLAGGNEQFF.